This passage covers 26 T cell receptor beta chains from one sample sequenced in a study of cytomegalovirus exposure and HLA in healthy donors. The study ran its PCR with 60 Vbeta and 13 Jbeta primers. The table came from immunoSEQ multiplex PCR; TCRdb's copy has only in-frame clones and leaves some out. This listing includes more than 85,000 clones. Sample: PBMCs. Receptors were obtained from a girl between 5 and 17 years old in good health and CMV-seropositive.

The chain uses TRBV9 and TRBJ2-3; 7 nucleotides line up with TRBD1. Germline lookup yields CDR1 SGDLS and CDR2 YYNGEE. The CDR3 is 14 residues long. Trimming at V came to 8 bases and at J to 0 bases, leaving 6 bases not matched to a gene. CDR3 loop: CASSGTVSTDTQYF. The CDR3 bases are TGTGCCAGTTCCGGGACAGTGAGCACAGATACGCAGTATTTT. Variable domain in full (rest from reference TRBV9 and TRBJ2-3): DSGVTQTPKHLITATGQRVTLRCSPRSGDLSVYWYQQSLDQGLQFLIQYYNGEERAKGNILERFSAQQFPDLHSELNLSSLELGDSALYFCASSGTVSTDTQYFGPGTRLTVL.

CDR3 DNA: TGTGCCAGCAGCTTGGTGATGCAGGGGGAGAACACCGGGGAGCTGTTTTTT. Translation: CASSLVMQGENTGELFF. V and J are TRBV5-6 and TRBJ2-2; 7 bases map to TRBD1. V lost 0 bases to trimming and J lost 1 base; unmatched junction nucleotides: 6. The CDR3 has 17 amino acids. Germline loops: CDR1 SGHDT, CDR2 YYEEEE.

This sequence joins TRBV2 and TRBJ1-1; D might be TRBD1 (5 bases). There are 14 residues in the CDR3. V shed 6 bases and J shed 0 bases, with 11 bases lying between them. Germline V gene lookup returns CDR1 SNHLY and CDR2 FYNNEI. DNA of the CDR3: TGTGCCAGCAGCGACGGGACTTTGAACACTGAAGCTTTCTTT. Translation: CASSDGTLNTEAFF.

This chain joins TRBV25-1 and TRBJ2-5; 13 nucleotides agree with TRBD2. V trimming: 3 bases; J trimming: 3 bases; junction bases outside the gene matches: 10. The CDR3 spans 18 residues. In germline, CDR1 is MGHDK, CDR2 SYGVNS. CDR3 DNA: TGTGCCAGCAGTGAGAGGGTAACTAGCGGGGGGGAGAAAGAGACCCAGTACTTC. Protein product: CASSERVTSGGEKETQYF.

This chain links TRBV5-1 with TRBJ2-5; 7 nucleotides align to TRBD1. CDR3 size: 15 residues. Germline-derived CDR1 and CDR2 are SGHRS and YFSETQ. V shed 0 bases and J 2 bases; nucleotides not matched to a gene: 4. CDR3: CASSLEGRGQETQYF. The CDR3 DNA reads as TGCGCCAGCAGCTTGGAGGGCAGGGGGCAAGAGACCCAGTACTTC. Looking up the rest from reference TRBV5-1 and TRBJ2-5 gives the full variable domain: KAGVTQTPRYLIKTRGQQVTLSCSPISGHRSVSWYQQTPGQGLQFLFEYFSETQRNKGNFPGRFSGRQFSNSRSEMNVSTLELGDSALYLCASSLEGRGQETQYFGPGTRLLVL.

This chain joins TRBV5-1 and TRBJ1-5; TRBD1 agrees at 7 bases. The CDR3 spans 17 residues. In germline, CDR1 is SGHRS, CDR2 YFSETQ. The V and J ends lost 3 bases and 3 bases, in that order; junction bases with no gene match: 12. As DNA, the CDR3 is TGCGCCAGCAGCTCTGAACCTACAGGGGACCTCAATCAGCCCCAGCATTTT. Translation: CASSSEPTGDLNQPQHF.

This chain links TRBV7-9 with TRBJ2-2; the match to TRBD1 covers 7 bases. After removal of 2 bases from V and 4 bases from J, the junction contained 4 bases not matched to a gene. The CDR3 is 15 residues long. Germline CDR1 SEHNR, CDR2 FQNEAQ (reference sequence). CDR3 residues: CASSLSAGGTGELFF. In nucleotides, the CDR3 is TGTGCCAGCAGCTTATCTGCAGGGGGCACCGGGGAGCTGTTTTTT.

The chain couples TRBV29-1 to TRBJ1-3, with 10 positions matching TRBD1. Germline lookup yields CDR1 SQVTM and CDR2 ANQGSEA. The CDR3 has 13 amino acids. J gave up 9 bases and V 8 bases, and 10 bases lay outside the gene matches. In nucleotides, the CDR3 is TGCAGCTTTAACACGGGACAGGGGACCACCATATATTTT. This codes for CSFNTGQGTTIYF.

The chain recombines TRBV5-1 with TRBJ1-6, with 7 bases identical to TRBD1. CDR1 SGHRS and CDR2 YFSETQ come from the germline V gene. Unmatched junction bases numbered 21, after V lost 3 bases and J lost 15 bases. The CDR3 totals 17 residues. CDR3 residues: CASSSEGAQTRAGVLHF. The CDR3 nucleotides are TGCGCCAGCAGCTCTGAGGGGGCCCAGACCCGAGCTGGAGTCCTCCACTTT.

About this clone: The sample holds other DNA sequences that translate to the same CDR3. V and J are TRBV4-2 and TRBJ1-1; D is unresolved. CDR1 and CDR2 (germline): LGHNA, YNFKEQ. This CDR3 comprises 13 residues. V was clipped by 4 bases and J by 3 bases, with 9 bases between them. This CDR3 is CASSPGIDTEAFF. For the CDR3, the DNA is TGTGCCAGCAGCCCGGGAATAGACACTGAAGCTTTCTTT.

The chain recombines TRBV7-3 with TRBJ1-6, with no clear D. V lost 2 bases to trimming and J lost 7 bases, with 9 bases between them. Germline V gene sequence: CDR1 SGHTA, CDR2 FQGTGA. This CDR3 spans 14 amino acids. CDR3 sequence (DNA): TGTGCCAGCAGCTTACGAGGTGCCAATTCACCCCTCCACTTT. This encodes CASSLRGANSPLHF.

The gene calls are TRBV6-5 and TRBJ2-5; 7 bases are a match to TRBD2. CDR3 size: 13 residues. The trim removed 8 bases at V and 4 bases at J, leaving 7 bases unmatched. Per the germline V gene, CDR1 is MNHEY and CDR2 is SVGAGI. CDR3 DNA: TGTGCCAGCGCAGGGACGGGGGGAGAGACCCAGTACTTC. This encodes CASAGTGGETQYF.

The chain employs TRBV7-9 and TRBJ2-3; a weak D match, TRBD1 (8 bases). Trimming took 5 bases from V and 3 from J, leaving 24 bases between them. The CDR3 is 18 residues long. Per the germline V gene, CDR1 is SEHNR and CDR2 is FQNEAQ (reference sequence). The CDR3 bases are TGTGCCAGCAGCAAGCGGGGCGGTAGCAGGGGGCGGACAGATACGCAGTATTTT. This encodes CASSKRGGSRGRTDTQYF. Based on the CDR3 plus reference TRBV7-9 and TRBJ2-3, the full variable domain is DTGVSQNPRHKITKRGQNVTFRCDPISEHNRLYWYRQTLGQGPEFLTYFQNEAQLEKSRLLSDRFSAERPKGSFSTLEIQRTEQGDSAMYLCASSKRGGSRGRTDTQYFGPGTRLTVL.

The gene calls are TRBV6-1 and TRBJ2-7, with D maybe TRBD2 (5 bases). V was shortened by 4 bases and J by 5 bases, with 9 bases between the two germline ends. This CDR3 comprises 12 residues. The V gene's germline CDR1 is MNHNS and CDR2 SASEGT. The CDR3: CASSAGGHEQYV. CDR3 nucleotide sequence: TGTGCCAGCAGTGCAGGAGGCCACGAGCAGTACGTC.

The chain is built from TRBV6-5 and TRBJ2-1; TRBD2 matches 7 bases. The CDR3 has 12 amino acids. Germline lookup yields CDR1 MNHEY and CDR2 SVGAGI. J lost 10 bases, V lost 2 bases, and 2 bases had no gene match. DNA of the CDR3: TGTGCCAGCAGTTACCCTAGCGGCGAGCAGTTCTTC. This translates into CASSYPSGEQFF.

The rearrangement links TRBV6-6 to TRBJ2-5; weak D call: TRBD2 (7 bases). The ends were cut back, 6 bases at V and 3 bases at J, with 20 bases in the middle. Germline V gives CDR1 MNHNY, CDR2 SVGAGI (reference sequence). This CDR3 is 16 amino acids long. Written as DNA, the CDR3 is TGTGCCAGCAGCGGACCATGGGGGGGCCAGGAAGAGACCCAGTACTTC. Protein: CASSGPWGGQEETQYF.

Here the CDR3 DNA reads TGCGCCAGCAGCCGCGGGACTAGCGGGGGGTCGAACACCGGGGAGCTGTTTTTT. It is translated as CASSRGTSGGSNTGELFF. The chain links TRBV4-1 to TRBJ2-2; 15 nucleotides agree with TRBD2. V lost 4 bases to trimming and J lost 0 bases; unmatched junction nucleotides: 3. This CDR3 region has 18 residues. CDR1 and CDR2 from the germline V gene are MGHRA and YSYEKL.

The chain couples TRBV2 to TRBJ2-7; D unresolved. CDR3 length: 14 amino acids. Germline assignment: CDR1 SNHLY and CDR2 FYNNEI. Deletions cut 4 bases from V and 0 bases from J, with 10 bases between. The CDR3 nucleotides read TGTGCCAGCAGTGTGGCGGCCAGCTCCTACGAGCAGTACTTC. This encodes CASSVAASSYEQYF.

The V and J genes are TRBV9 and TRBJ2-7; 7 bases align to TRBD2. CDR3 length equals 13 residues. CDR1 is SGDLS, CDR2 YYNGEE, per germline. V lost 2 bases to trimming and J lost 6 bases; unmatched junction nucleotides: 5. The DNA of the CDR3 is TGTGCCAGCAGCGTGGGGGGGTTAAGCGAGCAGTACTTC. Its protein product is CASSVGGLSEQYF.

This rearrangement joins TRBV5-4 to TRBJ1-4, with a tentative D call TRBD1 (5 bases). Germline V gene lookup returns CDR1 SGHNT and CDR2 YYREEE (reference sequence). This CDR3 spans 15 amino acids. Trimming took 0 bases from V and 7 from J, leaving 13 bases between them. CDR3 DNA: TGTGCCAGCAGCTTGGCAGGGAAGGGTAGTGAAAAACTGTTTTTT. Its protein is CASSLAGKGSEKLFF.

J is TRBJ2-6 and V is TRBV27; 9 nucleotides align to TRBD1. J gave up 8 bases and V 5 bases, and 7 bases lay outside the gene matches. The CDR3 spans 15 residues. From germline, CDR1 is MNHEY and CDR2 SMNVEV (reference sequence). CDR3: CASSPLTGGTNVLTF. CDR3 DNA: TGTGCCAGCAGTCCCCTGACAGGGGGGACCAACGTCCTGACTTTC.

The rearrangement uses TRBV6-1 and TRBJ2-3; D might be TRBD1 (5 bases). Germline CDR1 and CDR2: MNHNS and SASEGT. Trimming took 4 bases from V and 2 from J, leaving 13 bases between them. The CDR3 loop spans 15 amino acids. CDR3 sequence: CASSGQLLLTDTQYF. The CDR3 DNA is TGTGCCAGCAGTGGACAGCTACTCCTCACAGATACGCAGTATTTT.

The J gene is TRBJ1-2, the V gene TRBV18; tentative D call: TRBD1 (6 bases). The germline V gene encodes CDR1 KGHSH and CDR2 LQKENI. This CDR3 is built from 13 residues. Trimming cost V 3 bases and J 6 bases, with 11 bases left between them. CDR3 nucleotide sequence: TGTGCCAGCTCACCGGCCAGGGGTGATGGCTACACCTTC. Translating gives CASSPARGDGYTF.

In DNA, the CDR3 is TGCGCCAGCAGTCGCAGCGCCTCGGGGCTAGCGGGACGCACAGATACGCAGTATTTT. Amino acid sequence: CASSRSASGLAGRTDTQYF. This chain connects TRBV4-3 to TRBJ2-3, with 9 bases matching TRBD2. This CDR3 has 19 residues. V lost 6 bases to trimming and J lost 1 base; unmatched junction nucleotides: 17. Germline V CDR1 and CDR2: LGHNA, YSLEER.

V and J are TRBV7-6 and TRBJ1-4; no reliable D call. Germline-derived CDR1 and CDR2 are SGHVS and FNYEAQ. The CDR3 length is 15 residues. V lost 3 bases and J lost 8, with 16 bases in between. The chain's CDR3 is CASSLTGEIGEKLFF. The CDR3 DNA follows: TGTGCCAGCAGCTTGACTGGGGAGATAGGGGAAAAACTGTTTTTT.

This rearrangement joins TRBV6-5 to TRBJ1-1; D unresolved. The germline gives CDR1 MNHEY, CDR2 SVGAGI. V dropped 7 bases and J dropped 0 bases, with 6 bases sitting between them. The CDR3 extends over 12 amino acids. The CDR3 DNA is TGTGCCAGCAATCTTCTGAACACTGAAGCTTTCTTT. Residues: CASNLLNTEAFF.